Shown below are 30 T cell receptor beta chains from a single sample sequenced in a study of T-cell reconstitution after alpha-beta-depleted transplantation in children. Library preparation (for TCRbeta) was performed with unique molecular identifiers. TCRdb redid the calling of the PCR reads with MiXCR, one entry per CDR3 protein. The repertoire includes 280,000 or so distinct CDR3 sequences, around a tenth of them detected once, and around 24% sits in the top ten. The specimen was peripheral blood, collected 180 days after TCRalphabeta/CD19-depleted stem cell transplant. The receptor set was obtained from a male patient aged 2-15 years who had a stem cell transplant for chronic granulomatous disease, so the T cells may come from the graft donor.

This clonotype was counted only a few times. The chain has TRBV18 and TRBJ1-5; 10 bases are a match to TRBD1. CDR3 length: 16 amino acids. After removal of 0 bases from V and 6 bases from J, the junction contained 5 bases not matched to a gene. Germline CDR1 KGHSH, CDR2 LQKENI. DNA for the CDR3: TGTGCCAGCTCACCACCAGACAGGGGGCGAATTCAGCCCCAGCATTTT. It codes for CASSPPDRGRIQPQHF.

As to this clonotype: A much larger clone differs from this one at a single base, so this may be a read error. V and J are TRBV5-5 and TRBJ2-3, with D uncertain. The CDR3 covers 15 residues. Germline values: CDR1 SGHKS, CDR2 YYEKEE (reference sequence). CDR3 nucleotide sequence: TGTGCCAGCAGCCCCAGGTCAACTAACAAGGATACGCCGTATTTT. It codes for CASSPRSTNKDTPYF. The full variable domain, with the rest looked up from reference TRBV5-5 and TRBJ2-3, is DAGVTQSPTHLIKTRGQQVTLRCSPISGHKSVSWYQQVLGQGPQFIFQYYEKEERGRGNFPDRFSARQFPNYSSELNVNALLLGDSALYLCASSPRSTNKDTPYFGPGTRLTVL.

This clonotype was seen ten or more times. This chain links TRBV29-1 with TRBJ2-1; D ambiguous. CDR1 is SQVTM, CDR2 ANQGSEA, per germline. This CDR3 has 12 residues. With 4 bases removed from V and 4 bases from J, the gap between germline ends came to 8 bases. DNA of the CDR3: TGCAGCGTTGTCCAGGATTACAATGAGCAGTTCTTC. Encoded protein: CSVVQDYNEQFF.

This clonotype was detected ten times or more. V and J are TRBV21-1 and TRBJ2-4; TRBD2 is the table's D call, not checked against the DNA. TRBV21-1 counts as a pseudogene. The CDR3 contains 16 residues. CDR3 loop: CANRSRADAAKNIQYF. CDR3 nucleotides: TGTGCCAACCGGTCGAGGGCAGACGCAGCCAAAAACATTCAGTACTTC.

This clonotype was recorded many times. This chain joins TRBV20-1 and TRBJ2-5; TRBD2 might be the D (6 bases). This CDR3 region has 14 residues. Germline lookup yields CDR1 DFQATT and CDR2 SNEGSKA (reference sequence). Trimming cost V 0 bases and J 4 bases, with 12 bases left between them. Written as DNA, the CDR3 is TGCAGTGCTAGAGATCTGGCTAGCGTAGAGACCCAGTACTTC. Residues: CSARDLASVETQYF.

This rearrangement joins TRBV28 to TRBJ2-1; 7 bases map to TRBD2. Germline V gene sequence: CDR1 MDHEN, CDR2 SYDVKM. Germline trimming cut 8 bases from V and 7 bases from J; bases unmatched to any gene: 14. The CDR3 is 15 amino acids. The DNA for the CDR3 is TGTGCCAGCGCCCCAACGGGGAGGGCGGGGAATGAGCAGTTCTTC. Translated: CASAPTGRAGNEQFF.

This clonotype was observed a handful of times. The rearrangement joins TRBV23-1 to TRBJ2-7, with D possibly matching TRBD1 (6 bases). TRBV23-1 is known as an ORF, though its function is uncertain. This CDR3 has 17 residues. V was clipped by 2 bases and J by 1 base, with 18 bases between them. The CDR3 DNA reads TGCGCCAGCAGTCAACCCAAAGGACAGAACGTATCCTACGAGCAGTACTTC. The encoded protein is CASSQPKGQNVSYEQYF.

This clonotype appeared many times. The gene calls are TRBV4-3 and TRBJ2-3; a possible D gene is TRBD1 (5 bases). Trimming left V 1 base short and J 9 bases short, with 11 bases between. Per germline, CDR1 LGHNA and CDR2 YSLEER. The CDR3 has 13 residues. CDR3 DNA: TGCGCCAGCAGCCAAGGGGGCCGAGAGACGCAGTATTTT. This sequence encodes CASSQGGRETQYF.

There are many counts of this clonotype. This chain links TRBV5-1 with TRBJ2-1; D unresolved. Germline CDR1 SGHRS, CDR2 YFSETQ. Trimming took 0 bases from V and 8 from J, leaving 12 bases between them. This CDR3 contains 14 residues. The CDR3 spells CASSLALGMDEQFF. The CDR3 DNA sequence: TGCGCCAGCAGCTTGGCCCTGGGGATGGATGAGCAGTTCTTC.

In this sample, this clonotype turned up many times. This chain uses TRBV20-1 with TRBJ1-2; D is uncertain. The CDR3 length is 15 residues. With 6 bases removed from V and 1 base from J, the gap between germline ends came to 18 bases. Per germline, CDR1 DFQATT and CDR2 SNEGSKA (reference sequence). Written as DNA, the CDR3 is TGCAGTGCCAACATCAACGGGAACCTTAACTATGGCTACACCTTC. The encoded protein is CSANINGNLNYGYTF.

This clonotype was counted at least ten times. The V call is TRBV5-4, the J call TRBJ2-3; tentatively, D is TRBD1 (6 bases). CDR3 length equals 14 residues. The germline gives CDR1 SGHNT, CDR2 YYREEE (reference sequence). V gave up 4 bases and J gave up 0 bases, with 9 bases separating them. Written as DNA, the CDR3 is TGTGCCAGCAGCCTACAGGGTAGCACAGATACGCAGTATTTT. The encoded protein is CASSLQGSTDTQYF.

This clonotype was detected ten times or more. The rearrangement uses TRBV7-9 and TRBJ2-3; 8 nucleotides align to TRBD2. CDR1 SEHNR and CDR2 FQNEAQ come from the germline V gene (reference sequence). The CDR3 loop spans 16 amino acids. V gave up 7 bases and J gave up 4 bases; unmatched junction bases: 13. CDR3 protein: CASTPGGGSGADTQYF. Written as DNA, the CDR3 is TGTGCCAGCACCCCAGGCGGGGGGAGTGGCGCAGATACGCAGTATTTT.

The genes are TRBV30 and TRBJ2-5; 16 positions match TRBD2. V gave up 4 bases and J gave up 5 bases; unmatched junction bases: 7. In germline, CDR1 is GTSNPN, CDR2 SVGIG (reference sequence). This CDR3 comprises 16 residues. The CDR3 protein is CAWTRGLAGGPETQYF. CDR3 DNA: TGTGCCTGGACCCGGGGACTAGCGGGAGGGCCGGAGACCCAGTACTTC.

This clonotype was detected ten times or more. The V call is TRBV30, the J call TRBJ1-2, with D hard to call. The CDR3 runs to 12 residues. Germline values: CDR1 GTSNPN, CDR2 SVGIG (reference sequence). V gave up 5 bases and J gave up 1 base, with 8 bases separating them. CDR3: CAWVVNNYGYTF. The CDR3 nucleotides read TGTGCCTGGGTCGTGAATAACTATGGCTACACCTTC.

This clonotype was counted at least ten times. Here the CDR3 reads CASSLGTLNGYTF. CDR3 DNA: TGTGCCAGCAGTTTAGGGACCCTGAATGGCTACACCTTC. V and J are TRBV12-3 or TRBV12-4 and TRBJ1-2; D unclear. This CDR3 has 13 residues. The V end lost 1 base, the J end lost 6 bases, and 9 bases lay between the germline ends.

This clonotype occurred many times. The J gene is TRBJ2-1, the V gene TRBV20-1, with 12 bases lining up with TRBD2. Germline values: CDR1 DFQATT, CDR2 SNEGSKA (reference sequence). This CDR3 is built from 14 residues. Unmatched junction bases numbered 6, after V lost 6 bases and J lost 6 bases. CDR3 coding DNA: TGCAGTGCCCGACTAGCGGGAGTCCGCAATGAGCAGTTCTTC. The encoded protein is CSARLAGVRNEQFF.

Comment on this clonotype: This may come from a read error, since a much larger clone is one base off. This chain links TRBV20-1 with TRBJ2-7; maybe TRBD1 (5 bases). The germline V gene has CDR1 DFQATT and CDR2 SNEGSKA (reference sequence). The CDR3 consists of 14 residues. The chain's CDR3 is CSARELQENYEKYF. DNA for the CDR3: TGCAGTGCTAGAGAGTTACAGGAGAACTACGAGAAGTACTTC.

In this sample, this clonotype turned up many times. V usage is TRBV12-3 or TRBV12-4 and J usage is TRBJ2-1, with D possibly being TRBD1 or TRBD2 (5 bases each). The CDR3 consists of 14 residues. The V end lost 4 bases, the J end lost 6 bases, and 13 bases lay between the germline ends. The CDR3 DNA follows: TGTGCCAGCAGTTGCCCCTGGGACGGCAATGAGCAGTTCTTC. This sequence encodes CASSCPWDGNEQFF.

In this sample, this clonotype turned up many times. V usage is TRBV7-2 and J usage is TRBJ2-1, with 7 bases identical to TRBD1. The CDR3 has 13 amino acids. The germline V gene encodes CDR1 SGHTA and CDR2 FQGNSA. V lost 6 bases and J lost 6; bases outside the gene matches: 5. This CDR3 is CASRARTGNEQFF. In DNA form, the CDR3 reads TGTGCCAGCAGAGCCAGGACAGGCAATGAGCAGTTCTTC. Combining the CDR3 with reference TRBV7-2 and TRBJ2-1 gives the whole variable domain GAGVSQSPSNKVTEKGKDVELRCDPISGHTALYWYRQSLGQGLEFLIYFQGNSAPDKSGLPSDRFSAERTGGSVSTLTIQRTQQEDSAVYLCASRARTGNEQFFGPGTRLTVL.

There are many counts of this clonotype. The rearrangement joins TRBV7-9 to TRBJ2-7, with TRBD2 matching over 13 bases. V lost 4 bases, J lost 5 bases, and 14 bases stayed unmatched. The CDR3 is 18 amino acids. Germline V gene lookup returns CDR1 SEHNR and CDR2 FQNEAQ (reference sequence). The CDR3 is CASSSRLAGGVGNHEQYF. In DNA, the CDR3 is TGTGCCAGCAGCTCCCGACTAGCGGGAGGAGTGGGGAACCACGAGCAGTACTTC. Based on the CDR3 plus reference TRBV7-9 and TRBJ2-7, the full variable domain is DTGVSQNPRHKITKRGQNVTFRCDPISEHNRLYWYRQTLGQGPEFLTYFQNEAQLEKSRLLSDRFSAERPKGSFSTLEIQRTEQGDSAMYLCASSSRLAGGVGNHEQYFGPGTRLTVT.

The sample holds many counts of this clonotype. The chain joins TRBV7-9 to TRBJ2-2, with D possibly being TRBD2 (5 bases). The germline V gene encodes CDR1 SEHNR and CDR2 FQNEAQ (reference sequence). This CDR3 region has 15 residues. V was cut by 7 bases and J by 0 bases, with 12 bases left in between. CDR3 nucleotide sequence: TGTGCCAGCATCCGGGGATTAGCGAACACCGGGGAGCTGTTTTTT. It translates to CASIRGLANTGELFF.

This clonotype was counted at least ten times. This chain links TRBV12-3 or TRBV12-4 with TRBJ2-2; D is unresolved. The length of the CDR3 is 14 residues. V was trimmed by 1 base and J by 5 bases, leaving 8 bases between them. As DNA, the CDR3 is TGTGCCAGCAGTTTAGGGGTATTGACCGGGGAGCTGTTTTTT. It is translated as CASSLGVLTGELFF.

This clonotype has a count of ten or more. The CDR3 is CASSGPSGQSSYTEAFF. The CDR3 region has the DNA TGTGCCAGCAGCGGTCCATCGGGACAGAGCTCATACACTGAAGCTTTCTTT. V is TRBV7-9 and J is TRBJ1-1, with TRBD1 matching over 7 bases. The germline V gene has CDR1 SEHNR and CDR2 FQNEAQ (reference sequence). This CDR3 is 17 amino acids long. The ends lost 5 bases at V and 3 bases at J; junction bases unmatched: 15.

This clonotype appeared many times. The rearrangement links TRBV12-3 or TRBV12-4 to TRBJ1-1; D is uncertain. V lost 5 bases, J lost 4 bases, and 11 bases lay in between. The CDR3 has 13 residues. The CDR3 loop reads CASSPSLFTEAFF. The CDR3 nucleotides are TGTGCCAGCAGTCCGTCCCTCTTCACTGAAGCTTTCTTT.

The chain uses TRBV11-1 and TRBJ2-5; possibly TRBD1 for D (8 bases). V shed 5 bases and J shed 0 bases, with 22 bases lying between them. This CDR3 region has 18 residues. The germline V gene has CDR1 SGHAT and CDR2 FQDESV (reference sequence). The CDR3 nucleotides are TGTGCCAGCAGCACCCGGCGGGGGACAGGTGTGTACCAAGAGACCCAGTACTTC. As protein: CASSTRRGTGVYQETQYF.

On this clonotype itself: Mismatch with germline at one junction end may stem from a read error. V usage is TRBV4-2 and J usage is TRBJ2-3, with D unresolved. The germline gives CDR1 LGHNA, CDR2 YNFKEQ. This CDR3 has 12 amino acids. For the CDR3, the DNA is TGTGCCATCAGCCCCGAGACAGATACGCAGTATTTT. Protein product: CAISPETDTQYF.

At least ten counts were recorded for this clonotype. The chain couples TRBV12-3 or TRBV12-4 to TRBJ1-1, with D possibly TRBD1 on 6 matching bases. The CDR3 is made up of 13 amino acids. The ends were cut back, 2 bases at V and 8 bases at J, with 12 bases in the middle. The CDR3 DNA sequence: TGTGCCAGCAGTTTACTCGGGACAAACGAAGCTTTCTTT. Amino acid sequence: CASSLLGTNEAFF.

There are many counts of this clonotype. This sequence joins TRBV6-5 and TRBJ2-2, with TRBD1 as a possible D gene (5 bases). Trimming cost V 0 bases and J 4 bases, with 6 bases left between them. Germline V lookup: CDR1 MNHEY, CDR2 SVGAGI. The CDR3 loop spans 14 amino acids. CDR3 nucleotides: TGTGCCAGCAGTTACTCGACAGTCACCGGGGAGCTGTTTTTT. This gives the protein CASSYSTVTGELFF.

This clonotype appeared many times. The CDR3 coding sequence is TGCAGTGCGGAGGGACAGGGCGGCAATCAGCCCCAGCATTTT. Protein: CSAEGQGGNQPQHF. V gene TRBV20-1 combines with J gene TRBJ1-5, with 9 nucleotides matching TRBD1. The V gene's germline CDR1 is DFQATT and CDR2 SNEGSKA (reference sequence). V shed 6 bases, J shed 2 bases, and the junction held 5 bases outside the gene matches. This CDR3 is built from 14 residues.

This clonotype came up many times. This chain uses TRBV7-6 with TRBJ1-4; D gene ambiguous. Germline V gene sequence: CDR1 SGHVS, CDR2 FNYEAQ. The length of the CDR3 is 15 residues. The ends were cut back, 4 bases at V and 0 bases at J, with 9 bases in the middle. The DNA for the CDR3 is TGTGCCAGCAGCTCGGGGAAGACAACTAATGAAAAACTGTTTTTT. Its translation is CASSSGKTTNEKLFF.